The clone carrying this TCR beta chain was recorded at least ten times. This sample was taken from a study of response to subunit inactivated influenza vaccine. Germline lookup yields CDR1 SGHRS and CDR2 YFSETQ. This CDR3 is 12 amino acids long. The ends were cut back, 0 bases at V and 2 bases at J, with 3 bases in the middle. TCRdb redid the calling of the RT-PCR reads with MiXCR, one entry per CDR3 protein. This table has more than 450,000 distinct CDR3 sequences, less than 10% appearing once. The source of this sequence is a man aged 50 to 75 who received an inactivated influenza vaccine. This specimen consisted of PBMCs from blood, obtained less than 30 months after vaccination. The chain combines TRBV5-1 with TRBJ2-7; no reliable D call. This CDR3 reads CASSLAPYEQYF. DNA of the CDR3: TGCGCCAGCAGCTTGGCCCCCTACGAGCAGTACTTC.